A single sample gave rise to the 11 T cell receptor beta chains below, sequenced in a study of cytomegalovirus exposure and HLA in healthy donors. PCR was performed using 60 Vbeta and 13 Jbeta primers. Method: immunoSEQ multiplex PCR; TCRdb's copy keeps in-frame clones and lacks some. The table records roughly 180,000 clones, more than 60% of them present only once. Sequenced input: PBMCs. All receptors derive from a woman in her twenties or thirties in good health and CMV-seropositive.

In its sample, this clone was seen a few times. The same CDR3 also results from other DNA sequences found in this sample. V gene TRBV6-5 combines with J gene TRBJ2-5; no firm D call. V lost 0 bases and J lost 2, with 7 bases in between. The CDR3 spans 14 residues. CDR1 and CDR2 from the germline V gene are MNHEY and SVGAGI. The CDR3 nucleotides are TGTGCCAGCAGTTACTCCACCGGGCAAGAGACCCAGTACTTC. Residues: CASSYSTGQETQYF.

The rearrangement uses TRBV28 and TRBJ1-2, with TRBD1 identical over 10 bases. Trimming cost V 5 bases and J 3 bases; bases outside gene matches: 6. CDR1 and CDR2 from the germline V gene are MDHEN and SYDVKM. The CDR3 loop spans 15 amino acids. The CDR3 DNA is TGTGCCAGCAGTCCTGGGACAGGGGACTACTATGGCTACACCTTC. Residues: CASSPGTGDYYGYTF.

The CDR3 DNA sequence: TGTGCCAGCTCACGGGACAGCGGGAGGGATGAGCAGTTCTTC. This gives the protein CASSRDSGRDEQFF. The chain joins TRBV18 to TRBJ2-1, with 10 bases identical to TRBD2. The CDR3 sequence is 14 residues long. Per germline, CDR1 KGHSH and CDR2 LQKENI. V shed 4 bases, J shed 8 bases, and the junction held 5 bases outside the gene matches.

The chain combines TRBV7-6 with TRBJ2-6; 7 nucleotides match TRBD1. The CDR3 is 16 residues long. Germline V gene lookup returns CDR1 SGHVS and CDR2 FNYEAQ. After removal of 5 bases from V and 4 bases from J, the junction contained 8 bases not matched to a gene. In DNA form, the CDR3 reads TGTGCCAGCAGCCAAGGACAGGTCGGAGGGGCCAACGTCCTGACTTTC. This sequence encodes CASSQGQVGGANVLTF.

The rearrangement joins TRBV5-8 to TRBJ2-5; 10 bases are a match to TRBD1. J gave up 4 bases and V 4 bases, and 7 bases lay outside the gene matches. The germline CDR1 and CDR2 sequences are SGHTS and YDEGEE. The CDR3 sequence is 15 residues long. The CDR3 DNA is TGTGCCAGCAGCCTGGGACAGGGGAACGGAGAGACCCAGTACTTC. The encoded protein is CASSLGQGNGETQYF.

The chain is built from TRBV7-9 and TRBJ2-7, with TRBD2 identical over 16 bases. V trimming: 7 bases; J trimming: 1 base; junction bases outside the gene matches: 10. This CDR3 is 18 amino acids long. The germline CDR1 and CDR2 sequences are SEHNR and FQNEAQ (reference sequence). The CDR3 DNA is TGTGCCAGCACCCAGGGACTAGCGGGAGGGGCCCTGTCCTACGAGCAGTACTTC. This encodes CASTQGLAGGALSYEQYF. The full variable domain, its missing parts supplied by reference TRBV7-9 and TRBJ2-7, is DTGVSQNPRHKITKRGQNVTFRCDPISEHNRLYWYRQTLGQGPEFLTYFQNEAQLEKSRLLSDRFSAERPKGSFSTLEIQRTEQGDSAMYLCASTQGLAGGALSYEQYFGPGTRLTVT.

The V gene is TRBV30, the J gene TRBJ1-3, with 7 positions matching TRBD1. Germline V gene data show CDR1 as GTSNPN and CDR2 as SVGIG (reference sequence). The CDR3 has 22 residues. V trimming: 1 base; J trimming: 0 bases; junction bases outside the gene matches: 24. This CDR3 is CAWSALISPGTARLSSGNTIYF. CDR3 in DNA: TGTGCCTGGAGTGCCTTAATCTCCCCCGGGACAGCAAGACTTAGCTCTGGAAACACCATATATTTT.

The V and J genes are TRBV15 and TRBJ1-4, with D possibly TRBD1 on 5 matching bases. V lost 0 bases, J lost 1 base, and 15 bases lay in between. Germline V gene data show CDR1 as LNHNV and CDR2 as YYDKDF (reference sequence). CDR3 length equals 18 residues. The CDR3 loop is CATSRDNSGYGTNEKLFF. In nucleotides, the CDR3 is TGTGCCACCAGCAGAGATAACTCAGGGTACGGAACTAATGAAAAACTGTTTTTT.

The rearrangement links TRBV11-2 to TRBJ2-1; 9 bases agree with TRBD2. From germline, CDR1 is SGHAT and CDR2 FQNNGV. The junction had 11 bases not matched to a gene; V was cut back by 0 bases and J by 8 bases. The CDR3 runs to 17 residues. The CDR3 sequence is CASSLEGLAGSLDEQFF. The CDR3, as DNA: TGTGCCAGCAGCTTAGAAGGCCTAGCGGGGTCACTGGATGAGCAGTTCTTC.

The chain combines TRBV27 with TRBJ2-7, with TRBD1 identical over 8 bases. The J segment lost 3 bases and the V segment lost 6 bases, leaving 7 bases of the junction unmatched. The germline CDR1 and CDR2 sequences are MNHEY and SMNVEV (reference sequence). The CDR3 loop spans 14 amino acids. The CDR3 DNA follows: TGTGCCAGCAGCCCACAGGGGGTGGGCTACGAGCAGTACTTC. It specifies CASSPQGVGYEQYF.

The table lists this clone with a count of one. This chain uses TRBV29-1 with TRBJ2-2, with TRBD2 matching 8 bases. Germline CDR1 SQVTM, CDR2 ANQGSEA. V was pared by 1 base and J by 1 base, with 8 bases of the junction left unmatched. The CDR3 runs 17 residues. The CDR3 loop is CSVEGGLAGGNTGELFF. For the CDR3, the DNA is TGCAGCGTTGAAGGGGGCCTCGCGGGAGGGAACACCGGGGAGCTGTTTTTT.